Each of the 10 T cell receptor beta chains below was sequenced from the same sample in a study of OX40 agonist ivuxolimab in advanced cancers. Library method: the immunoSEQ multiplex PCR assay. TCRdb took over this immuneACCESS table, retaining in-frame rearrangements with V and J assigned. Such tables are incomplete; in checked studies, under half of the missing clones stem from an unresolved V gene, and the remainder is unexplained. The sample table shows approximately 80,000 clones, and 80% to 90% are seen once. 0.15% to 0.2% of the sample belongs to the ten largest clones. The source was CD4+ or CD8+ T cells sorted from blood, collected in a trial of the OX40 agonist ivuxolimab. Receptor source: an adult with an advanced solid tumor such as melanoma, head and neck, liver or kidney cancer.

V gene TRBV6-1 combines with J gene TRBJ1-2; no reliable D call. V dropped 1 base and J dropped 7 bases, with 7 bases sitting between them. The germline CDR1 and CDR2 sequences are MNHNS and SASEGT. The CDR3 spans 12 residues. CDR3 coding DNA: TGTGCCAGCAGTGAAGTTGGGTCTGGCTACACCTTC. Translation gives CASSEVGSGYTF.

The V call is TRBV5-1, the J call TRBJ2-7, with 8 bases matching TRBD1. This CDR3 is built from 15 residues. V was clipped by 1 base and J by 1 base; unmatched bases: 4. In germline, CDR1 is SGHRS, CDR2 YFSETQ. The CDR3 coding sequence is TGCGCCAGCAGCTTGCAGGGGGCGGGTTCCTACGAGCAGTACTTC. Its protein is CASSLQGAGSYEQYF. The full variable domain, with the rest looked up from reference TRBV5-1 and TRBJ2-7, is KAGVTQTPRYLIKTRGQQVTLSCSPISGHRSVSWYQQTPGQGLQFLFEYFSETQRNKGNFPGRFSGRQFSNSRSEMNVSTLELGDSALYLCASSLQGAGSYEQYFGPGTRLTVT.

The chain links TRBV2 to TRBJ2-7, with a tentative D call TRBD2 (6 bases). The germline CDR1 and CDR2 sequences are SNHLY and FYNNEI. The V end was cut by 2 bases, the J end by 4 bases, with 18 bases between. This CDR3 spans 16 amino acids. The CDR3 sequence is CASSESAGPLLYEQYV. Here the CDR3 DNA reads TGTGCCAGCAGTGAATCGGCGGGGCCCCTACTATACGAGCAGTACGTC.

V gene TRBV7-2 combines with J gene TRBJ2-5, with D perhaps TRBD2 (5 bases). CDR3 size: 14 residues. Trimming took 2 bases from V and 5 from J, leaving 12 bases between them. From germline, CDR1 is SGHTA and CDR2 FQGNSA. The CDR3 loop reads CASSLYGGGETQYF. CDR3 nucleotide sequence: TGTGCCAGCAGCTTATATGGAGGTGGCGAGACCCAGTACTTC.

This CDR3 is CASSVQQGSYNSPLHF. The CDR3 nucleotides are TGTGCCAGCAGCGTGCAACAGGGTTCCTATAATTCACCCCTCCACTTT. V gene TRBV5-5 combines with J gene TRBJ1-6; maybe TRBD1 (6 bases). CDR3 length equals 16 residues. V shed 4 bases and J shed 1 base, with 12 bases lying between them. Germline V lookup: CDR1 SGHKS, CDR2 YYEKEE (reference sequence).

This sequence joins TRBV5-1 and TRBJ2-2, with 8 bases matching TRBD1. The CDR3 loop spans 13 amino acids. Unmatched junction bases numbered 2, after V lost 3 bases and J lost 7 bases. CDR1 SGHRS and CDR2 YFSETQ come from the germline V gene. The CDR3 DNA sequence: TGCGCCAGCAGCTCAGGACAGGGCGGGGAGCTGTTTTTT. This sequence encodes CASSSGQGGELFF.

This clone was counted a single time. The CDR3 DNA is TGTGCCAGCAGGTCGACCCCTGGGGCTGAAGCTTTCTTT. As protein: CASRSTPGAEAFF. J is TRBJ1-1 and V is TRBV2; no definite D call. Trimming shortened V by 6 bases and J by 6 bases, and 14 bases separated the two germline ends. CDR1 and CDR2 (germline): SNHLY, FYNNEI. The CDR3 has 13 amino acids.

This chain connects TRBV7-9 to TRBJ2-7; D not resolved. Per the germline V gene, CDR1 is SEHNR and CDR2 is FQNEAQ (reference sequence). CDR3 length: 13 residues. Deletions cut 3 bases from V and 0 bases from J, with 6 bases between. CDR3 region: CASSFGSSYEQYF. CDR3 nucleotide sequence: TGTGCCAGCAGCTTTGGCAGCTCCTACGAGCAGTACTTC.

The chain uses TRBV7-8 and TRBJ2-1; no definite D call. Trimming removed 1 base from V and 9 bases from J, with 13 bases in between. Germline values: CDR1 SGHVS, CDR2 FQNEAQ. The CDR3 consists of 14 residues. The CDR3 nucleotides read TGTGCCAGCAGCTTAGATCAAGGGAAGGGTGAGCAGTTCTTC. It is translated as CASSLDQGKGEQFF. Combining the CDR3 with reference TRBV7-8 and TRBJ2-1 gives the whole variable domain GAGVSQSPRYKVAKRGQDVALRCDPISGHVSLFWYQQALGQGPEFLTYFQNEAQLDKSGLPSDRFFAERPEGSVSTLKIQRTQQEDSAVYLCASSLDQGKGEQFFGPGTRLTVL.

J is TRBJ2-2 and V is TRBV9; 12 bases agree with TRBD2. The trim removed 4 bases at V and 1 base at J, leaving 14 bases unmatched. The germline V gene has CDR1 SGDLS and CDR2 YYNGEE. The CDR3 is made up of 20 amino acids. CDR3: CASSKTPRTSGAMNTGELFF. Written as DNA, the CDR3 is TGTGCCAGCAGCAAGACCCCAAGGACTAGCGGGGCGATGAACACCGGGGAGCTGTTTTTT.